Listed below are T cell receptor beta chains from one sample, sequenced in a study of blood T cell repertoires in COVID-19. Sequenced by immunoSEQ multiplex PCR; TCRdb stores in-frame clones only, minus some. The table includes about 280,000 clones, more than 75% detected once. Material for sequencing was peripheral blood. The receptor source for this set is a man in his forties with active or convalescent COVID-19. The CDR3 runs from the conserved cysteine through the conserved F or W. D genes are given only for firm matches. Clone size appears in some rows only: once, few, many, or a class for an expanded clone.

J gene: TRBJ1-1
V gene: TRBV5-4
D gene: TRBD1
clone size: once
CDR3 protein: CASSIRTGGAENTEAFF
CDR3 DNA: TGTGCCAGCAGCATTCGGACAGGGGGCGCGGAGAACACTGAAGCTTTCTTT

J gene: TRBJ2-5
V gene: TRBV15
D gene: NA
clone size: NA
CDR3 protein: CATSRDLGGKGTQYF
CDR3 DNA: TGTGCCACCAGCAGAGATCTGGGCGGGAAGGGGACCCAGTACTTC

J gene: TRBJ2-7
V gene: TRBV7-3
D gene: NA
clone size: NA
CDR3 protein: CASSLNAGKIYEQYF
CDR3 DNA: TGTGCCAGCAGCTTAAACGCAGGGAAGATATACGAGCAGTACTTC

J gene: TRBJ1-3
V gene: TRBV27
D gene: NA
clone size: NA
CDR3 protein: CASSPGVSGNTIYF
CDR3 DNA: TGTGCCAGCAGCCCGGGGGTTTCTGGAAACACCATATATTTT

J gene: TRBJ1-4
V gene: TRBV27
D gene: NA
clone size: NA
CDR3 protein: CASTHPPQLAEKLFF
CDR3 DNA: TGTGCCAGCACTCACCCCCCCCAGTTGGCTGAAAAACTGTTTTTT

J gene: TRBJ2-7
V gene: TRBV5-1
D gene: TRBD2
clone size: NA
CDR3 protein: CASSKGLAGDYEQYF
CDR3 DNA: TGCGCCAGCAGCAAGGGACTAGCGGGAGACTACGAGCAGTACTTC

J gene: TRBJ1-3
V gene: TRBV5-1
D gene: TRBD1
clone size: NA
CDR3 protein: CASSPGTASSGNTIYF
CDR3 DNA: TGCGCCAGCAGCCCCGGGACAGCCAGCTCTGGAAACACCATATATTTT

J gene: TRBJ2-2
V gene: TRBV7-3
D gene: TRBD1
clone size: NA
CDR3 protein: CASNARGQTGELFF
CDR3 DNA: TGTGCCAGCAACGCCAGGGGGCAAACCGGGGAGCTGTTTTTT

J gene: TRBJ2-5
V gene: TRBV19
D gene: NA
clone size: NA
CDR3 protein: CATGEMETQYF
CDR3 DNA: TGTGCCACCGGGGAGATGGAGACCCAGTACTTC

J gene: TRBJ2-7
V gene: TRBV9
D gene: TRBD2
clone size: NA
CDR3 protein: CASSAGLADSYEQYF
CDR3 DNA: TGTGCCAGCAGCGCCGGACTAGCGGACTCCTACGAGCAGTACTTC

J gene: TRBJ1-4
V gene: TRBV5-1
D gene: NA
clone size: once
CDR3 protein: CASSLMGPTNEKLFF
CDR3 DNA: TGCGCCAGCAGCTTAATGGGCCCAACTAATGAAAAACTGTTTTTT

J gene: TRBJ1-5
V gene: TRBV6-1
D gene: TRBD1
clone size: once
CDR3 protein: CASSEVGTGGYQPQHF
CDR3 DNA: TGTGCCAGCAGTGAAGTTGGGACAGGGGGCTACCAGCCCCAGCATTTT

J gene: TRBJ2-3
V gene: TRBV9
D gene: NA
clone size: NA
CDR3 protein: CASSVASLLRADTQYF
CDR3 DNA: TGTGCCAGCAGCGTAGCGTCCTTACTTCGAGCAGATACGCAGTATTTT

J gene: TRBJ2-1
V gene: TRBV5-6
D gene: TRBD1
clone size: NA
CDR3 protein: CASGQGSSYNEQFF
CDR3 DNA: TGTGCCAGCGGACAGGGAAGCTCCTACAATGAGCAGTTCTTC

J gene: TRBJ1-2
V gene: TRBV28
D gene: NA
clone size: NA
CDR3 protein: CASSFPPEGHGGYTF
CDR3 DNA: TGTGCCAGCAGTTTCCCCCCGGAAGGACACGGGGGCTACACCTTC

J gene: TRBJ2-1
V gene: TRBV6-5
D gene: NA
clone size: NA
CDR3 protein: CASWGGAHGEQFF
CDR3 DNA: TGTGCCAGCTGGGGGGGGGCACACGGTGAGCAGTTCTTC

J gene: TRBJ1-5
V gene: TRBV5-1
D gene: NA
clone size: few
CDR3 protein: CASSLGTDLSNQPQHF
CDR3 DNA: TGCGCCAGCAGCTTGGGGACAGACCTTAGCAATCAGCCCCAGCATTTT

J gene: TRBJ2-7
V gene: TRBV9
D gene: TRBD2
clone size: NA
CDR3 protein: CASSASSAGGRYEQYF
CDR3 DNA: TGTGCCAGCAGCGCTTCTTCAGCGGGAGGGAGGTACGAGCAGTACTTC

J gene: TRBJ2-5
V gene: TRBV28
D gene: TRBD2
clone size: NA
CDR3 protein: CASSFNLAGNQETQYF
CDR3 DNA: TGTGCCAGCAGTTTTAACCTAGCGGGGAATCAAGAGACCCAGTACTTC

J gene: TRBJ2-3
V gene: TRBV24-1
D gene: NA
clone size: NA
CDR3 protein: CATSRENTDTQYF
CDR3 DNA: TGTGCCACCAGTCGCGAAAACACAGATACGCAGTATTTT

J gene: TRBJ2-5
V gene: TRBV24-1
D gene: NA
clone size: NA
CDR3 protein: CATSDGGGETQYF
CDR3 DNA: TGTGCCACCAGTGACGGGGGTGGAGAGACCCAGTACTTC